This T cell receptor beta chain originates from a study of radiotherapy plus CTLA-4 blockade in lung cancer. Overall study context: Objective response was observed in about 19% of patients, and disease control in 30% to 35%.

Study-wide results and limits: Among reported predictors of response, early blood T cell clone dynamics with interferon-beta performed best. Some TCR clones had been derived from tumors. These clones expanded in peripheral blood after radiotherapy plus ipilimumab.

The data were produced by immunoSEQ multiplex PCR, yet TCRdb's version contains in-frame clones alone and is incomplete. The table lists 90,000 to 100,000 clones, 65% to 80% of them singletons. This clone occurred once. Its cognate antigen is unknown. Material: peripheral blood, obtained from a patient treated with radiotherapy plus ipilimumab. This TCR came from a human donor with non-small cell lung cancer who had a partial response to radiotherapy plus ipilimumab. Some clones in this sample may be carry-over from other donors' samples.

CDR3 amino acids: CASSLGQGREGYTF. The CDR3 DNA sequence: TGCGCCAGCAGCCTTGGACAGGGTCGAGAGGGCTACACCTTC. The chain recombines TRBV5-1 with TRBJ1-2; 8 nucleotides align to TRBD1. V lost 4 bases to trimming and J lost 8 bases; unmatched junction nucleotides: 10. From germline, CDR1 is SGHRS and CDR2 YFSETQ. CDR3 length: 14 amino acids.